The 18 T cell receptor beta chains given below trace back to one sample, sequenced in a study of vaccination and CD4 T cells after COVID-19. The Oncomine TCR Beta short-read assay was what sequenced the DNA obtained from cultured CD4+ T cells. TCRdb processed the PCR reads anew with MiXCR; each CDR3 protein has one entry. The sample gives about 19,000 distinct CDR3 sequences, 53% of which show up once; more than 15% is in the top ten. These TCRs are of unknown antigen specificity. Sample treatment: approximately 11-day PBMC culture with coronavirus spike peptide pools or control peptides (ViraFEST assay). Sequences were derived from CD4+ T cells from blood, cultured in vitro, sampled before SARS-CoV-2 vaccination. The receptors were gathered from a human donor who had recovered from COVID-19.

This chain joins TRBV7-9 and TRBJ2-6; D uncertain. CDR3 length: 15 residues. Trimming cost V 5 bases and J 4 bases, with 12 bases left between them. Germline-derived CDR1 and CDR2 are SEHNR and FQNEAQ (reference sequence). CDR3: CASSPIIQGANVLTF. As DNA, the CDR3 is TGTGCCAGCAGCCCGATTATTCAGGGGGCCAACGTCCTGACTTTC.

This sequence joins TRBV24-1 and TRBJ2-4, with 10 bases lining up with TRBD2. V dropped 4 bases and J dropped 8; count of bases not matched to a gene: 13. Germline loops: CDR1 KGHDR, CDR2 SFDVKD. The length of the CDR3 is 17 residues. DNA for the CDR3: TGTGCCACCAGTGACCCACTAGCGGGGAAATTTGGGGACATTCAGTACTTC. Protein product: CATSDPLAGKFGDIQYF.

The rearrangement joins TRBV6-1 to TRBJ1-1; TRBD1 agrees at 8 bases. V lost 5 bases to trimming and J lost 3 bases; unmatched junction nucleotides: 8. Germline CDR1 and CDR2: MNHNS and SASEGT. This CDR3 has 15 amino acids. In nucleotides, the CDR3 is TGTGCCAGCAGTCCTAACAGGGGGAAAGACACTGAAGCTTTCTTT. Its protein is CASSPNRGKDTEAFF.

The table lists this clonotype with a count of one. The chain recombines TRBV20-1 with TRBJ2-7; 8 positions agree with TRBD1. V lost 4 bases to trimming and J lost 3 bases; unmatched junction nucleotides: 5. Germline loops: CDR1 DFQATT, CDR2 SNEGSKA (reference sequence). CDR3 length: 13 residues. Here the CDR3 DNA reads TGCAGTGCTACCGGACAGGGAGGCTACGAGCAGTACTTC. Its translation: CSATGQGGYEQYF.

This rearrangement joins TRBV12-3 or TRBV12-4 to TRBJ2-1; TRBD1 matches 12 bases. This CDR3 spans 15 amino acids. With 6 bases clipped from V and 9 bases from J, the junction kept 9 bases outside the gene matches. For the CDR3, the DNA is TGTGCCAGCAGACGCCCCGGGACAGGGGGCACTGAGCAGTTCTTC. As protein: CASRRPGTGGTEQFF.

This clonotype came up a few times. V gene TRBV7-9 combines with J gene TRBJ1-2; D is perhaps TRBD1 (5 bases). Germline values: CDR1 SEHNR, CDR2 FQNEAQ (reference sequence). V was pared by 1 base and J by 6 bases, with 12 bases between. The CDR3 consists of 14 residues. The CDR3 DNA sequence: TGTGCCAGCAGCTTAGAGGGGTACGGCCATGGCTACACCTTC. As protein: CASSLEGYGHGYTF.

The gene calls are TRBV2 and TRBJ2-7; possibly TRBD1 for D (6 bases). Germline V gene sequence: CDR1 SNHLY, CDR2 FYNNEI. This CDR3 has 12 residues. V was shortened by 9 bases and J by 1 base, with 10 bases between the two germline ends. The CDR3 region has the DNA TGTGCCAGTGGACAGTTATCCTACGAGCAGTACTTC. Amino acid sequence: CASGQLSYEQYF.

The gene calls are TRBV7-6 and TRBJ1-1, with D perhaps TRBD1 (6 bases). The V gene lost 2 bases and the J gene lost 5 bases, with 18 bases spanning the gap. CDR1 is SGHVS, CDR2 FNYEAQ, per germline. This CDR3 is 16 amino acids long. This CDR3 is CASSLWSGAVGTEAFF. DNA for the CDR3: TGTGCCAGCAGCTTATGGTCAGGGGCGGTAGGGACTGAAGCTTTCTTT.

A few counts support this clonotype. The chain employs TRBV12-3 or TRBV12-4 and TRBJ1-3; 7 positions match TRBD1. V was pared by 10 bases and J by 9 bases, with 18 bases of the junction left unmatched. The CDR3 loop spans 15 amino acids. This CDR3 reads CATLVGRGNLGTIYF. The CDR3 DNA reads TGTGCCACCTTGGTCGGCAGGGGGAATCTCGGCACCATATATTTT.

In its sample, this clonotype was seen a few times. The V call is TRBV27, the J call TRBJ1-1; 7 bases agree with TRBD1. The CDR3 length is 13 residues. V trimming: 6 bases; J trimming: 8 bases; junction bases outside the gene matches: 9. The germline gives CDR1 MNHEY, CDR2 SMNVEV (reference sequence). The CDR3 sequence is CASRKTGNEEAFF. The CDR3 DNA is TGTGCCAGCAGAAAGACAGGGAATGAGGAAGCTTTCTTT.

CDR3 protein: CASLPGQLNTEAFF. The DNA of the CDR3 is TGTGCCAGTTTACCGGGACAGCTGAACACTGAAGCTTTCTTT. J is TRBJ1-1 and V is TRBV19, with 7 bases aligning to TRBD1. V was pared by 8 bases and J by 0 bases, with 6 bases of the junction left unmatched. The CDR3 is 14 amino acids. Germline V gene lookup returns CDR1 LNHDA and CDR2 SQIVND (reference sequence).

This clonotype was counted a few times. This sequence joins TRBV20-1 and TRBJ2-3; D remains unclear. This CDR3 is 12 amino acids long. Germline V gene sequence: CDR1 DFQATT, CDR2 SNEGSKA (reference sequence). V was cut by 5 bases and J by 0 bases, with 6 bases left in between. The CDR3 spells CSAGPSTDTQYF. Written as DNA, the CDR3 is TGCAGTGCTGGGCCCAGCACAGATACGCAGTATTTT.

This clonotype has just a few counts. The V gene is TRBV20-1, the J gene TRBJ1-2, with D hard to call. The CDR3 totals 15 residues. V lost 0 bases and J lost 8, with 19 bases in between. From germline, CDR1 is DFQATT and CDR2 SNEGSKA (reference sequence). The CDR3 sequence: CSARDLRSPLVGYTF. The DNA for the CDR3 is TGCAGTGCTAGAGATCTCAGATCACCCTTGGTGGGCTACACCTTC.

This clonotype was picked up a small number of times. This chain links TRBV15 with TRBJ1-2; TRBD1 aligns across 9 bases. Trimming cost V 0 bases and J 6 bases; bases outside gene matches: 8. CDR3 length equals 16 residues. Germline CDR1 LNHNV, CDR2 YYDKDF (reference sequence). The CDR3 coding sequence is TGTGCCACCAGCAGAGATGCGGACAGGGGAGATAATGGCTACACCTTC. Protein: CATSRDADRGDNGYTF.

The chain recombines TRBV7-3 with TRBJ2-2, with D unclear. Germline V lookup: CDR1 SGHTA, CDR2 FQGTGA. The length of the CDR3 is 13 residues. Trimming took 5 bases from V and 6 from J, leaving 10 bases between them. CDR3 residues: CASSPGSSGELFF. Here the CDR3 DNA reads TGTGCCAGCAGCCCAGGCTCTTCCGGGGAGCTGTTTTTT.

The rearrangement joins TRBV6-2 or TRBV6-3 to TRBJ2-7; D gene unclear. V gave up 7 bases and J gave up 0 bases, with 16 bases separating them. The CDR3 loop spans 15 amino acids. CDR1 is MNHEY, CDR2 SVGEGT, per germline. The CDR3 sequence: CASMGWSSSSYEQYF. For the CDR3, the DNA is TGTGCCAGCATGGGTTGGTCTTCTAGCTCCTACGAGCAGTACTTC.

A note on this clonotype: Germline and junction disagree at one end, which may indicate a read error. V and J are TRBV20-1 and TRBJ1-6; D perhaps matches TRBD1 (5 bases). Germline CDR1 reads DFQATT; CDR2 reads SNEGSKA (reference sequence). This CDR3 comprises 16 residues. CDR3 sequence (DNA): TGCAGTGCTAGACAGGGCACGAGCTCCTATAATTCACCCCTCCGCTTT. The encoded protein is CSARQGTSSYNSPLRF.

This clonotype appeared a few times. This chain uses TRBV15 with TRBJ2-2, with 9 bases that match TRBD1. Losses at the gene ends were 1 base for V and 0 bases for J; bases not matched to a gene: 0. Germline CDR1 reads LNHNV; CDR2 reads YYDKDF (reference sequence). The CDR3 runs 16 residues. The chain's CDR3 is CATSRGTGANTGELFF. CDR3 DNA sequence: TGTGCCACCAGCAGAGGGACAGGGGCGAACACCGGGGAGCTGTTTTTT.